These T cell receptor beta chains were read from a single sample in a study of blood T cell repertoires in COVID-19. Clones were read by immunoSEQ multiplex PCR, and TCRdb kept only the in-frame ones, dropping some. The sample records over 45,000 clones, roughly nine tenths being singletons. The sample comprised peripheral blood. Receptors originate from an elderly man in a cohort sampled during active COVID-19. Each CDR3 is given with its conserved first and last residue. D genes are given only for firm matches. Clone size, where shown, is once, few, many, or a class for clones that have expanded.

TRBD1 | TRBJ2-5 | TRBV9 | . | TGTGCCAGCAGCGTAGCAGGGGGCCCGGGGGAGACCCAGTACTTC | CASSVAGGPGETQYF
. | TRBJ2-7 | TRBV9 | few | TGTGCCAGCAGCGTAGTGCCGGGAGACCTCTACGAGCAGTACTTC | CASSVVPGDLYEQYF
. | TRBJ2-7 | TRBV10-3 | few | TGTGCCATCGGGTGGGGGCAGACCTCCTACGAGCAGTACTTC | CAIGWGQTSYEQYF
. | TRBJ1-2 | TRBV30 | . | TGTGCTGGAGGGGATTTCTATGGCTACACCTTC | CAGGDFYGYTF
. | TRBJ1-5 | TRBV21-1 | . | TGTGCCAGCAGCCCAAACCGGGAGGCTGACAATCAGCCCCAGCATTTT | CASSPNREADNQPQHF
. | TRBJ1-1 | TRBV19 | . | TGTGCCAGCACCGGGACTTTAAGTTGGAACACTGAAGCTTTCTTT | CASTGTLSWNTEAFF
. | TRBJ1-4 | TRBV4-2 | . | TGTGCCAGCAGCCAAGATCTCGGGGTGACTAATGAAAAACTGTTTTTT | CASSQDLGVTNEKLFF
. | TRBJ2-2 | TRBV5-4 | . | TGTGCCAGCAGCTTGCCGTCCCAAGGGGTCACCGGGGAGCTGTTTTTT | CASSLPSQGVTGELFF
TRBD2 | TRBJ2-3 | TRBV5-1 | . | TGCGCCAGCAGCTTGGAACTAGCGGGAGGTACTAGCACAGATACGCAGTATTTT | CASSLELAGGTSTDTQYF
. | TRBJ2-1 | TRBV24-1 | . | TGTGCCACCAGTGACCGCAGGAATGAGCAGTTCTTC | CATSDRRNEQFF
. | TRBJ1-1 | TRBV3-1/TRBV3-2 | . | TGTGCCAGCACGCACAGGGAAGGCACTGAAGCTTTCTTT | CASTHREGTEAFF
TRBD2 | TRBJ2-5 | TRBV7-2 | . | TGTGCCAGCAGCCGGGGGACTAGCGGGGGCGTAGTTCAAGAGACCCAGTACTTC | CASSRGTSGGVVQETQYF
. | TRBJ1-3 | TRBV5-6 | few | TGTGCCAGCAGCTTTTCGGACACCACATATTTT | CASSFSDTTYF
. | TRBJ1-4 | TRBV5-1 | . | TGCGCCAGCAGCCTGAGGTCGGGATTTAATGAAAAACTGTTTTTT | CASSLRSGFNEKLFF
TRBD1 | TRBJ1-2 | TRBV7-2 | . | TGTGCCAGCAGCTTGGGACAGAGTCCCTATGGCTACACCTTC | CASSLGQSPYGYTF
TRBD1 | TRBJ1-4 | TRBV5-1 | . | TGCGCCAGCAGCTTGGGCGGACAGGGATCGGAAGAAAAACTGTTTTTT | CASSLGGQGSEEKLFF
TRBD2 | TRBJ2-3 | TRBV7-9 | . | TGTGCCAGCAGCTTGGGGACTAGCGGGAGTACAGATACGCAGTATTTT | CASSLGTSGSTDTQYF
TRBD2 | TRBJ2-1 | TRBV19 | . | TGTGCCAGTAGTAGCCCTAGCGGATTTTACAATGAGCAGTTCTTC | CASSSPSGFYNEQFF
. | TRBJ1-1 | TRBV9 | . | TGTGCCAGCAGCCCAGGGTTAAACCTTGAAGCTTTCTTT | CASSPGLNLEAFF
. | TRBJ2-3 | TRBV3-1/TRBV3-2 | once | TGTGCCAGCAGCCAAGGCAGGGGCCGGGCGGGAGTGGCAGATACGCAGTATTTT | CASSQGRGRAGVADTQYF
. | TRBJ1-5 | TRBV4-1 | . | TGCGCCAGCAGCCAAGACGCCTCCAGGACTAATCAGCCCCAGCATTTT | CASSQDASRTNQPQHF
. | TRBJ2-7 | TRBV18 | once | TGTGCCAGCTCGCCTAGACAGGCCCGGGACGAGCAGTACTTC | CASSPRQARDEQYF
TRBD2 | TRBJ2-3 | TRBV7-3 | once | TGTGCCAGCAGCTCCGGCGGGAGCACCCCTAACACAGATACGCAGTATTTT | CASSSGGSTPNTDTQYF
. | TRBJ2-6 | TRBV18 | . | TGTGCCAGCTCACCACCGGGACTTACATCTGGGGCCAACGTCCTGACTTTC | CASSPPGLTSGANVLTF
TRBD2 | TRBJ2-1 | TRBV3-1/TRBV3-2 | . | TGTGCCAGCAGCCAAGGTAGCGGGAGTCATAGTGAGCAGTTCTTC | CASSQGSGSHSEQFF
. | TRBJ2-7 | TRBV7-9 | once | TGTGCCAGCAGCTTAGCCGCGGCCTACGAGCAGTACTTC | CASSLAAAYEQYF
TRBD1 | TRBJ2-5 | TRBV7-2 | . | TGTGCCAGCAGCTTAGCGTTTGAGGGGGCGCAGTACTTC | CASSLAFEGAQYF
TRBD1 | TRBJ2-2 | TRBV23-1 | few | TGCGCCAGCAGTCAACCACGTCCGGGACAGGGAAACACCGGGGAGCTGTTTTTT | CASSQPRPGQGNTGELFF
. | TRBJ1-3 | TRBV4-3 | . | TGCGCCAGCAGCCAAGATACAGGGTTCTCTGGAAACACCATATATTTT | CASSQDTGFSGNTIYF
TRBD1 | TRBJ2-3 | TRBV5-1 | . | TGCGCCAGCAGCTTTTCCGGGACAGGGATGGTTACGCAGTATTTT | CASSFSGTGMVTQYF
TRBD2 | TRBJ2-4 | TRBV6-5 | few | TGTGCCAGCAGTCCCCGGGGGGGGAAAGGAAACATTCAGTACTTC | CASSPRGGKGNIQYF
TRBD2 | TRBJ2-7 | TRBV11-3 | . | TGTGCCAGCAGCCGGGGACTAGCGGGAGCCTACGAGCAGTACTTC | CASSRGLAGAYEQYF
TRBD1 | TRBJ1-1 | TRBV4-1 | . | TGCGCCAGCAGCCAAGGAGGCAGGGGGCTGAACACTGAAGCTTTCTTT | CASSQGGRGLNTEAFF
. | TRBJ1-2 | TRBV4-3 | . | TGCGCCAGCAGCCAAGATCTTGAGGTGACCTATGGCTACACCTTC | CASSQDLEVTYGYTF
. | TRBJ1-2 | TRBV29-1 | . | TGCAGCGTTGTTGTCGCGGGGCAGAACTATGGCTACACCTTC | CSVVVAGQNYGYTF
TRBD1 | TRBJ2-3 | TRBV20-1 | . | TGCAGTGCTAGTAGCGGCCCGGGACAGGGCCACACAGATACGCAGTATTTT | CSASSGPGQGHTDTQYF
. | TRBJ1-5 | TRBV30 | . | TGTGCCTGGAGTATCAGCGGGGGCGATCAGCCCCAGCATTTT | CAWSISGGDQPQHF
. | TRBJ1-1 | TRBV29-1 | once | TGCAGCGTTGACGGGGGGGTCACTGAAGCTTTCTTT | CSVDGGVTEAFF
. | TRBJ1-3 | TRBV9 | few | TGTGCCAGCAGCGTAGGAGTCTCTGGAAACACCATATATTTT | CASSVGVSGNTIYF
TRBD1 | TRBJ1-5 | TRBV18 | . | TGTGCCAGCTCACCAAAGGGACAGGGGGCAGATCAGCCCCAGCATTTT | CASSPKGQGADQPQHF
TRBD1 | TRBJ1-1 | TRBV9 | few | TGTGCCAGCAGCCTCGACAGGGACACTGAAGCTTTCTTT | CASSLDRDTEAFF
TRBD1 | TRBJ1-2 | TRBV5-8 | . | TGTGCCAGCAGCTTGTGGGACAGAGCTAACTATGGCTACACCTTC | CASSLWDRANYGYTF
. | TRBJ2-3 | TRBV7-3 | . | TGTGCCAGCAGCTTACAGGGCAGCACAGATACGCAGTATTTT | CASSLQGSTDTQYF
. | TRBJ1-2 | TRBV19 | few | TGTGCCAGTAGCTGGGGCAGGGGTGATGGCTACACCTTC | CASSWGRGDGYTF
TRBD1 | TRBJ1-4 | TRBV5-8 | . | TGTGCCAGCAGCCCCGGACAGGTGGGCACGGCTAATGAAAAACTGTTTTTT | CASSPGQVGTANEKLFF
TRBD1 | TRBJ1-2 | TRBV9 | . | TGTGCCAGCAGCGACAGGGGTGGCTATGGCTACACCTTC | CASSDRGGYGYTF
TRBD1 | TRBJ1-6 | TRBV2 | . | TGTGCCAGCAGTGACACGGACAGGGTTACCCCCCTCCACTTT | CASSDTDRVTPLHF
. | TRBJ1-2 | TRBV28 | . | TGTGCCAGCAATAGAAACTATGGCTACACCTTC | CASNRNYGYTF
. | TRBJ2-2 | TRBV21-1 | . | TGTGCCAGCATGGGACAGGGCTACACCGGGGAGCTGTTTTTT | CASMGQGYTGELFF
. | TRBJ2-7 | TRBV19 | . | TGTGCCAGTAGTATTGACAGGTACGAGCAGTACTTC | CASSIDRYEQYF
. | TRBJ1-1 | TRBV12-3/TRBV12-4 | . | TGTGCCAGCAGGCCGGGGGAATACACTGAAGCTTTCTTT | CASRPGEYTEAFF